These 20 T cell receptor beta chains came from one sample sequenced in a study of T cell changes during pregnancy in multiple sclerosis. This table comes from immunoSEQ multiplex PCR, and its TCRdb copy is limited to in-frame clones, with some not included. The sample lists around 32,000 clones, roughly 91% seen once, with less than 5% in the top ten. Sequences were derived from CD8+ T cells from peripheral blood mononuclear cells, sampled in the second trimester of pregnancy. Receptors originate from a female donor in good health, enrolled as a control in a pregnancy study.

The rearrangement uses TRBV4-3 and TRBJ2-5; TRBD2 is a possible D gene (6 bases). The V end lost 6 bases, the J end lost 1 base, and 12 bases lay between the germline ends. This CDR3 comprises 14 residues. Germline values: CDR1 LGHNA, CDR2 YSLEER. The CDR3 here is CASSPGGSQETQYF. As DNA, the CDR3 is TGCGCCAGCAGTCCCGGGGGATCCCAAGAGACCCAGTACTTC.

This chain uses TRBV7-9 with TRBJ1-2, with a weak D call TRBD1 (5 bases). Trimming shortened V by 5 bases and J by 11 bases, and 12 bases separated the two germline ends. This CDR3 has 11 amino acids. Germline assignment: CDR1 SEHNR and CDR2 FQNEAQ (reference sequence). CDR3 sequence reads: CASSPGTGYTF. In DNA form, the CDR3 reads TGTGCCAGCAGCCCAGGGACTGGATACACCTTC.

The chain carries TRBV7-9 and TRBJ1-4; TRBD1 is a possible D gene (5 bases). The CDR3 sequence is 18 residues long. The germline gives CDR1 SEHNR, CDR2 FQNEAQ (reference sequence). V was shortened by 3 bases and J by 4 bases, with 21 bases between the two germline ends. The CDR3 spells CASSFQTGHWRDNEKLFF. The CDR3 DNA follows: TGTGCCAGCAGCTTTCAAACAGGACATTGGCGTGATAATGAAAAACTGTTTTTT.

A single count supports this clone. The chain links TRBV18 to TRBJ1-5, with D tentatively TRBD1 (5 bases). V gave up 0 bases and J gave up 5 bases, with 8 bases separating them. There are 14 residues in the CDR3. Germline loops: CDR1 KGHSH, CDR2 LQKENI. CDR3 residues: CASSPPGQDQPQHF. CDR3 nucleotide sequence: TGTGCCAGCTCACCACCGGGGCAGGATCAGCCCCAGCATTTT.

This clone was seen only once. The gene calls are TRBV27 and TRBJ1-2, with TRBD1 matching over 10 bases. This CDR3 spans 16 amino acids. Germline-derived CDR1 and CDR2 are MNHEY and SMNVEV (reference sequence). V gave up 4 bases and J gave up 3 bases; unmatched junction bases: 8. In DNA form, the CDR3 reads TGTGCCAGCAGTTCCAGTCCCGGGACAGGGGACTATGGCTACACCTTC. It is translated as CASSSSPGTGDYGYTF.

The rearrangement uses TRBV10-2 and TRBJ1-5; 8 nucleotides line up with TRBD1. CDR1 WSHSY and CDR2 SAAADI come from the germline V gene. V shed 8 bases and J 5 bases; nucleotides not matched to a gene: 5. The CDR3 loop spans 13 amino acids. CDR3: CASQGQGDQPQHF. The CDR3 DNA reads as TGCGCCAGCCAAGGACAGGGCGATCAGCCCCAGCATTTT.

The gene calls are TRBV7-9 and TRBJ2-1, with 10 bases matching TRBD2. Germline V lookup: CDR1 SEHNR, CDR2 FQNEAQ (reference sequence). The ends lost 5 bases at V and 10 bases at J; junction bases unmatched: 17. The CDR3 totals 17 residues. The DNA for the CDR3 is TGTGCCAGCAGCCTGCCCAGCGGGGGGGCCAGTTTCAAAGAGCAGTTCTTC. This encodes CASSLPSGGASFKEQFF.

This clone was counted once. This chain connects TRBV4-3 to TRBJ1-3; 9 positions match TRBD1. Germline trimming cut 4 bases from V and 4 bases from J; bases unmatched to any gene: 5. Germline V gene sequence: CDR1 LGHNA, CDR2 YSLEER. This CDR3 spans 15 amino acids. The CDR3 coding sequence is TGCGCCAGCAGCCTCGGACAGGGGTACGGAAACACCATATATTTT. It encodes CASSLGQGYGNTIYF.

This chain joins TRBV6-1 and TRBJ1-2; 10 bases align to TRBD1. The germline CDR1 and CDR2 sequences are MNHNS and SASEGT. J lost 0 bases, V lost 4 bases, and 8 bases had no gene match. The CDR3 is made up of 17 amino acids. DNA of the CDR3: TGTGCCAGCAGTGGCCGGGACAGGGGAAAAACTAACTATGGCTACACCTTC. Amino acids: CASSGRDRGKTNYGYTF.

CDR3 protein: CASSQDPRGDYGYTF. CDR3 in DNA: TGCGCCAGCAGCCAAGATCCCAGGGGAGACTATGGCTACACCTTC. The chain recombines TRBV4-3 with TRBJ1-2; D is perhaps TRBD1 (6 bases). The CDR3 loop spans 15 amino acids. V was cut by 0 bases and J by 3 bases, with 11 bases left in between. Germline V CDR1 and CDR2: LGHNA, YSLEER.

This chain joins TRBV5-6 and TRBJ2-7, with 11 bases aligning to TRBD2. V lost 2 bases, J lost 6 bases, and 4 bases stayed unmatched. The CDR3 runs 14 residues. CDR1 is SGHDT, CDR2 YYEEEE, per germline. CDR3 protein: CASSFSGGVIEQYF. Here the CDR3 DNA reads TGTGCCAGCAGCTTTAGCGGGGGGGTGATCGAGCAGTACTTC.

This clone is a singleton in its sample. V usage is TRBV5-1 and J usage is TRBJ2-2; possible D gene TRBD2, 7 bases. V gave up 0 bases and J gave up 5 bases, with 20 bases separating them. The length of the CDR3 is 18 residues. In germline, CDR1 is SGHRS, CDR2 YFSETQ. CDR3 sequence (DNA): TGCGCCAGCAGCTTGGAGATTCCGGGGGGCTCAAAGACCGGGGAGCTGTTTTTT. Its translation is CASSLEIPGGSKTGELFF.

The chain is built from TRBV6-4 and TRBJ2-2; TRBD1 matches at 8 bases. This CDR3 has 14 amino acids. V gave up 0 bases and J gave up 6 bases; unmatched junction bases: 0. From germline, CDR1 is MRHNA and CDR2 SNTAGT. This CDR3 reads CASSDSTGAGELFF. In DNA form, the CDR3 reads TGTGCCAGCAGTGACTCGACAGGGGCCGGGGAGCTGTTTTTT.

The V and J genes are TRBV11-3 and TRBJ1-2, with D unclear. V shed 5 bases and J shed 5 bases, with 9 bases lying between them. CDR1 and CDR2 (germline): SGHNT, YENEEA. The CDR3 is 12 amino acids. The CDR3 spells CASSGLRYGYTF. CDR3 coding DNA: TGTGCCAGCAGCGGGCTTCGATATGGCTACACCTTC.

The gene calls are TRBV29-1 and TRBJ2-1; 9 bases are shared with TRBD1. After removal of 6 bases from V and 6 bases from J, the junction contained 9 bases not matched to a gene. From germline, CDR1 is SQVTM and CDR2 ANQGSEA. CDR3 length: 14 amino acids. This chain's CDR3 is CSVRPGQGFNEQFF. The CDR3 DNA reads as TGCAGCGTGAGGCCGGGACAGGGCTTCAATGAGCAGTTCTTC.

The chain employs TRBV15 and TRBJ1-2, with unresolved D. Germline V lookup: CDR1 LNHNV, CDR2 YYDKDF (reference sequence). Trimming took 8 bases from V and 7 from J, leaving 14 bases between them. The CDR3 contains 12 residues. CDR3 amino acids: CATLGRVGGYTF. In nucleotides, the CDR3 is TGTGCCACCCTTGGGAGGGTAGGTGGCTACACCTTC.

The chain is built from TRBV11-3 and TRBJ1-1; no definite D call. Germline V lookup: CDR1 SGHNT, CDR2 YENEEA. V gave up 4 bases and J gave up 5 bases, with 14 bases separating them. The CDR3 has 14 amino acids. The CDR3 bases are TGTGCCAGCAGCTCCCGGGTGAGACGAACTGAAGCTTTCTTT. It translates to CASSSRVRRTEAFF.

The gene calls are TRBV15 and TRBJ2-1; 7 positions match TRBD1. The ends lost 5 bases at V and 4 bases at J; junction bases unmatched: 5. The CDR3 consists of 14 residues. CDR1 LNHNV and CDR2 YYDKDF come from the germline V gene (reference sequence). CDR3 nucleotides: TGTGCCACCAGCCCACGGGACAGATACAATGAGCAGTTCTTC. Residues: CATSPRDRYNEQFF.

The V call is TRBV5-5, the J call TRBJ2-6, with TRBD1 matching over 7 bases. J lost 4 bases, V lost 4 bases, and 14 bases had no gene match. The CDR3 loop spans 18 amino acids. Germline lookup yields CDR1 SGHKS and CDR2 YYEKEE (reference sequence). CDR3 in DNA: TGTGCCAGCAGCCTGGGCCGGGACAGCGCTAAGGGGGCCAACGTCCTGACTTTC. Protein sequence: CASSLGRDSAKGANVLTF.

This clone was detected only once. The chain joins TRBV4-2 to TRBJ1-5, with 9 nucleotides matching TRBD1. The CDR3 has 20 amino acids. The germline CDR1 and CDR2 sequences are LGHNA and YNFKEQ. V was clipped by 1 base and J by 6 bases; unmatched bases: 19. The CDR3 is CASSQGKIGQGKDWSQPQHF. For the CDR3, the DNA is TGTGCCAGCAGCCAAGGAAAAATAGGACAGGGGAAGGATTGGTCTCAGCCCCAGCATTTT.